The 27 T cell receptor beta chains presented below share a single source sample, sequenced in a study of patients and donors after allogeneic stem cell transplantation. TCRdb re-called the RT-PCR reads with MiXCR, one entry per CDR3 protein. Among 15,000 or so distinct CDR3 sequences listed, 27% were seen once. Sample: blood, either unsorted or a sorted T cell fraction (not recorded which). The receptors were gathered from a human donor who was either an allogeneic HSCT recipient or a stem cell or donor lymphocyte infusion donor (not recorded which). It is not recorded whose cells these are; they may come from a transplant donor.

The chain employs TRBV9 and TRBJ1-2; D is unclear. V shed 0 bases and J shed 8 bases, with 11 bases lying between them. Germline loops: CDR1 SGDLS, CDR2 YYNGEE. CDR3 length equals 13 residues. The CDR3: CASSVDPGRGYTF. DNA of the CDR3: TGTGCCAGCAGCGTAGACCCGGGAAGAGGCTACACCTTC. The full variable domain, with the rest looked up from reference TRBV9 and TRBJ1-2, is DSGVTQTPKHLITATGQRVTLRCSPRSGDLSVYWYQQSLDQGLQFLIQYYNGEERAKGNILERFSAQQFPDLHSELNLSSLELGDSALYFCASSVDPGRGYTFGSGTRLTVV.

The gene calls are TRBV29-1 and TRBJ2-7; D is tentatively TRBD1 or TRBD2 (5 bases each). Trimming stripped 6 bases from V and 2 bases from J, with 11 bases between. This CDR3 contains 12 residues. Germline-derived CDR1 and CDR2 are SQVTM and ANQGSEA. The CDR3 nucleotides are TGCAGCGTCGGGACCGTCACCTACGAGCAGTACTTC. This encodes CSVGTVTYEQYF.

The rearrangement links TRBV10-2 to TRBJ1-6, with D unclear. This CDR3 region has 14 residues. Germline values: CDR1 WSHSY, CDR2 SAAADI. Trimming shortened V by 4 bases and J by 0 bases, and 4 bases separated the two germline ends. The CDR3 DNA is TGCGCCAGCAGTGTTAGCTCCTATAATTCACCCCTCCACTTT. Its translation: CASSVSSYNSPLHF.

A few counts support this clonotype. The V call is TRBV30, the J call TRBJ1-1; D gene unclear. CDR1 and CDR2 (germline): GTSNPN, SVGIG (reference sequence). V was shortened by 4 bases and J by 5 bases, with 11 bases between the two germline ends. The CDR3 sequence is 12 residues long. CDR3 region: CAWNNGETEAFF. CDR3 DNA: TGTGCCTGGAACAATGGGGAGACTGAAGCTTTCTTT.

The chain combines TRBV4-2 with TRBJ1-6; no reliable D call. The CDR3 contains 16 residues. Germline V gene lookup returns CDR1 LGHNA and CDR2 YNFKEQ. Trimming cost V 0 bases and J 3 bases, with 9 bases left between them. In DNA form, the CDR3 reads TGTGCCAGCAGCCAAGAAAAGGGAATCTATAATTCACCCCTCCACTTT. This translates into CASSQEKGIYNSPLHF.

The J gene is TRBJ1-1, the V gene TRBV21-1. TRBV21-1 is assigned pseudogene status. The CDR3 runs to 15 residues. The CDR3 nucleotides are TGTGCCAGCAGCAAATTAGACTGCCGTAACACTGAAGCTTTCTTT. Translating it yields CASSKLDCRNTEAFF.

The rearrangement links TRBV4-3 to TRBJ2-1, with TRBD2 as a possible D gene (5 bases). The CDR3 has 16 amino acids. The V gene's germline CDR1 is LGHNA and CDR2 YSLEER. V was pared by 0 bases and J by 1 base, with 10 bases between. The CDR3 DNA is TGCGCCAGCAGCCAAGATAGACTAACTTCCTACAATGAGCAGTTCTTC. It codes for CASSQDRLTSYNEQFF.

The chain employs TRBV5-1 and TRBJ1-2, with a possible D match to TRBD1 (6 bases). The V gene lost 0 bases and the J gene lost 4 bases, with 10 bases spanning the gap. Germline values: CDR1 SGHRS, CDR2 YFSETQ. The CDR3 loop spans 14 amino acids. As DNA, the CDR3 is TGCGCCAGCAGCTTGGAGGGGGACCTCTATGGCTACACCTTC. It yields the protein CASSLEGDLYGYTF.

The chain uses TRBV11-3 and TRBJ2-5; no definite D call. The CDR3 is 13 residues long. Germline V gene lookup returns CDR1 SGHNT and CDR2 YENEEA. Between the trimmed V and J ends, which lost 5 bases and 7 bases, there was a span of 14 bases. The CDR3 spells CASSARAHSTQYF. CDR3 sequence (DNA): TGTGCCAGCAGCGCACGGGCCCACTCGACCCAGTACTTC.

The V gene is TRBV3-1, the J gene TRBJ2-7; no firm D call. Germline-derived CDR1 and CDR2 are LGHDT and YNNKEL (reference sequence). Between the trimmed V and J ends, which lost 4 bases and 2 bases, there was a span of 15 bases. This CDR3 has 15 amino acids. The CDR3 region has the DNA TGTGCCAGCAGCCGAGGACCGCCTGGGACCTACGAGCAGTACTTC. Translating gives CASSRGPPGTYEQYF.

This clonotype occurred many times. This chain connects TRBV10-3 to TRBJ1-6; the D is unclear. The CDR3 totals 14 residues. V lost 0 bases and J 8 bases, leaving 8 bases between the germline ends. Germline V gives CDR1 ENHRY, CDR2 SYGVKD. DNA for the CDR3: TGTGCCATCAGTGAGTCGGTGTTTGATTCACCCCTCCACTTT. Residues: CAISESVFDSPLHF.

The genes are TRBV11-1 and TRBJ2-5; possibly TRBD2 for D (5 bases). The germline V gene encodes CDR1 SGHAT and CDR2 FQDESV (reference sequence). Trimming took 7 bases from V and 0 from J, leaving 15 bases between them. This CDR3 comprises 15 residues. CDR3 coding DNA: TGTGCCAGCACCGAGGGCCGGGTAGACCAAGAGACCCAGTACTTC. Translated: CASTEGRVDQETQYF. Complete variable domain (other parts from reference TRBV11-1 and TRBJ2-5): EAEVAQSPRYKITEKSQAVAFWCDPISGHATLYWYRQILGQGPELLVQFQDESVVDDSQLPKDRFSAERLKGVDSTLKIQPAELGDSAMYLCASTEGRVDQETQYFGPGTRLLVL.

This clonotype was counted between two and nine times. This chain connects TRBV12-3 or TRBV12-4 to TRBJ2-3; no clear D. This CDR3 comprises 12 residues. The V end was cut by 6 bases, the J end by 4 bases, with 8 bases between. This CDR3 reads CASSPWPDTQYF. The CDR3 DNA reads as TGTGCCAGCAGCCCCTGGCCAGATACGCAGTATTTT.

The table lists this clonotype with a few counts. The rearrangement uses TRBV6-2 or TRBV6-3 and TRBJ2-7, with D unresolved. V was clipped by 0 bases and J by 2 bases, with 17 bases between them. CDR1 MNHEY and CDR2 SVGEGT come from the germline V gene. This CDR3 spans 17 amino acids. The CDR3 sequence is CASSYSRKPGRAYEQYF. CDR3 sequence (DNA): TGTGCCAGCAGTTACTCGAGGAAACCTGGTCGTGCCTACGAGCAGTACTTC.

The chain employs TRBV20-1 and TRBJ1-5; 7 nucleotides match TRBD1. This CDR3 is built from 14 residues. In germline, CDR1 is DFQATT, CDR2 SNEGSKA (reference sequence). Trimming at V came to 6 bases and at J to 1 base, leaving 6 bases not matched to a gene. CDR3 sequence: CSAARGGSNQPQHF. The CDR3 DNA reads as TGCAGTGCCGCAAGAGGGGGCAGCAATCAGCCCCAGCATTTT.

This clonotype has more than one count but fewer than ten. CDR3 region: CASSRNLAATEAFF. The DNA for the CDR3 is TGTGCCAGCAGCCGAAATCTGGCAGCTACTGAAGCTTTCTTT. The chain couples TRBV3-1 to TRBJ1-1; D uncertain. The V end was cut by 4 bases, the J end by 5 bases, with 14 bases between. The length of the CDR3 is 14 residues. Germline V gene data show CDR1 as LGHDT and CDR2 as YNNKEL (reference sequence). Drawing the rest from reference TRBV3-1 and TRBJ1-1, the complete variable domain is DTAVSQTPKYLVTQMGNDKSIKCEQNLGHDTMYWYKQDSKKFLKIMFSYNNKELIINETVPNRFSPKSPDKAHLNLHINSLELGDSAVYFCASSRNLAATEAFFGQGTRLTVV.

This clonotype was counted a few times. The chain employs TRBV28 and TRBJ1-2; no clear D. The CDR3 totals 14 residues. Trimming pared 7 bases from V and 8 bases from J, leaving 20 bases between. Germline assignment: CDR1 MDHEN and CDR2 SYDVKM. The chain's CDR3 is CASNLGSRPPGYTF. The CDR3 DNA is TGTGCCAGCAACTTGGGCTCCAGGCCTCCCGGCTACACCTTC.

This clonotype is labeled medium-sized. The chain uses TRBV7-9 and TRBJ1-1, with D possibly being TRBD1 (5 bases). The V end lost 3 bases, the J end lost 1 base, and 6 bases lay between the germline ends. The germline gives CDR1 SEHNR, CDR2 FQNEAQ (reference sequence). This CDR3 has 13 residues. CDR3 DNA sequence: TGTGCCAGCAGCTTGGGACGGAACACTGAAGCTTTCTTT. Translated, it gives CASSLGRNTEAFF.

This clonotype was detected only a few times. The V call is TRBV5-1, the J call TRBJ1-6; perhaps TRBD1 as D (5 bases). CDR1 is SGHRS, CDR2 YFSETQ, per germline. This CDR3 spans 13 amino acids. V dropped 4 bases and J dropped 5 bases, with 7 bases sitting between them. CDR3 nucleotide sequence: TGCGCCAGCAGCGACAGTGATAATTCACCCCTCCACTTT. It codes for CASSDSDNSPLHF.

The rearrangement links TRBV18 to TRBJ1-2; TRBD1 agrees at 8 bases. The germline gives CDR1 KGHSH, CDR2 LQKENI. The CDR3 covers 13 residues. Trimming removed 4 bases from V and 4 bases from J; junction bases left unmatched: 2. DNA for the CDR3: TGTGCCAGCTCACTTCAGGGGGCCTATGGCTACACCTTC. Protein: CASSLQGAYGYTF.

Notes on this clonotype: Its ends do not fully match the called genes, so a read error is possible. The rearrangement links TRBV5-5 to TRBJ2-2; possible D gene TRBD1, 5 bases. The CDR3 contains 14 residues. Germline V gene lookup returns CDR1 SGHKS and CDR2 YYEKEE (reference sequence). CDR3 sequence: CASRLDMKWGELFF. The CDR3 region has the DNA TGTGCCAGCAGATTGGACATGAAGTGGGGGGAGCTGTTTTTT.

This chain's CDR3 is CASKRTVNQPQHF. The CDR3 DNA follows: TGTGCCAGCAAAAGGACAGTTAATCAGCCCCAGCATTTT. The chain employs TRBV6-5 and TRBJ1-5, with D possibly matching TRBD1 (6 bases). Germline V CDR1 and CDR2: MNHEY, SVGAGI. The CDR3 loop spans 13 amino acids. V lost 7 bases and J 4 bases, leaving 11 bases between the germline ends.

The sample holds a few counts of this clonotype. The chain carries TRBV4-2 and TRBJ2-7; TRBD1 or TRBD2 may be the D gene (7 bases each). V was shortened by 3 bases and J by 2 bases, with 14 bases between the two germline ends. Germline assignment: CDR1 LGHNA and CDR2 YNFKEQ. The CDR3 loop spans 15 amino acids. The CDR3 sequence is CASSQGRGRAYEQYF. In DNA, the CDR3 is TGTGCCAGCAGCCAGGGGAGGGGGCGGGCCTACGAGCAGTACTTC.

V usage is TRBV4-1 and J usage is TRBJ2-5, with TRBD2 identical over 7 bases. Trimming took 1 base from V and 5 from J; bases not matched to a gene: 7. This CDR3 comprises 15 residues. The germline V gene has CDR1 MGHRA and CDR2 YSYEKL. CDR3 sequence reads: CASSQVRLAGETQYF. CDR3 nucleotide sequence: TGCGCCAGCAGCCAAGTGAGACTAGCAGGGGAGACCCAGTACTTC.

On this clonotype itself: The conserved phenylalanine or tryptophan normally closing the CDR3 is absent here, so this likely arose from a read error. The chain carries TRBV10-3 and TRBJ1-3; no reliable D call. The CDR3 loop spans 13 amino acids. The germline V gene has CDR1 ENHRY and CDR2 SYGVKD. V was trimmed by 6 bases and J by 0 bases, leaving 6 bases between them. The CDR3, as DNA: TGTGCCATCAGGGGTTTCTCTGGAAACACCATATATTTG. Its translation is CAIRGFSGNTIYL.

This clonotype was seen ten or more times. V usage is TRBV4-3 and J usage is TRBJ1-2; TRBD1 matches 7 bases. V lost 0 bases, J lost 2 bases, and 6 bases stayed unmatched. The CDR3 has 16 residues. CDR1 and CDR2 (germline): LGHNA, YSLEER. The CDR3 is CASSQDSRGQNYGYTF. As DNA, the CDR3 is TGCGCCAGCAGCCAAGATTCCCGGGGACAGAACTATGGCTACACCTTC.

The chain uses TRBV11-2 and TRBJ1-3; tentatively, D is TRBD1 (5 bases). The germline V gene encodes CDR1 SGHAT and CDR2 FQNNGV. Deletions cut 4 bases from V and 4 bases from J, with 17 bases between. The CDR3 is 16 amino acids. The CDR3 nucleotides read TGTGCCAGCAGCTCACCTAGGGACCGCGGAGGAAACACCATATATTTT. It translates to CASSSPRDRGGNTIYF.